A selection of T cell receptor beta chains follows, all from one sample in a study of blood T cell repertoires in COVID-19. Measured with immunoSEQ multiplex PCR; TCRdb has only the in-frame clones, and not every one. Here the sample spans some 320,000 clones, 89% being singletons. The specimen sequenced was PBMCs or T cells enriched from blood (not recorded which). These receptors were obtained from a man between 60 and 70 years old who had recovered from COVID-19. Each CDR3 is given with its conserved first and last residue. Fields, in order: D gene, J gene, V gene, CDR3 protein, CDR3 DNA. A D gene is named only where the DNA matches it firmly.

TRBD2 TRBJ2-5 TRBV11-2 CASSSLAGGPETQYF TGTGCCAGCAGCTCCCTAGCGGGAGGGCCAGAGACCCAGTACTTC
. TRBJ2-7 TRBV7-2 CASSLHASEGLYEQYF TGTGCCAGCAGCTTGCACGCTAGCGAGGGCCTCTACGAGCAGTACTTC
. TRBJ1-3 TRBV9 CASSVGGAGNTIYF TGTGCCAGCAGCGTTGGGGGCGCTGGAAACACCATATATTTT
. TRBJ2-4 TRBV29-1 CSVAGTVAKNIQYF TGCAGCGTTGCCGGGACTGTAGCCAAAAACATTCAGTACTTC
. TRBJ1-3 TRBV7-2 CASSFFPQNPSGNTIYF TGTGCCAGCAGCTTCTTTCCCCAGAATCCTTCTGGAAACACCATATATTTT
. TRBJ2-5 TRBV29-1 CSVYKETQYF TGCAGCGTTTACAAAGAGACCCAGTACTTC
TRBD2 TRBJ2-1 TRBV19 CASTVSGRAYNEQFF TGTGCCAGTACCGTTAGCGGGAGGGCCTACAATGAGCAGTTCTTC
. TRBJ1-3 TRBV10-2 CASSDGRGGSGNTIYF TGCGCCAGCAGTGATGGGCGGGGGGGCTCTGGAAACACCATATATTTT
TRBD1 TRBJ2-6 TRBV12-5 CASGPDRGRGANVLTF TGTGCTAGTGGTCCGGACAGGGGGCGTGGGGCCAACGTCCTGACTTTC
TRBD2 TRBJ2-3 TRBV18 CASSPGLALRDTQYF TGTGCCAGCTCACCAGGACTAGCGCTTAGAGATACGCAGTATTTT
. TRBJ1-3 TRBV5-1 CASRPNPQDGNTIYF TGCGCCAGCAGGCCCAATCCCCAGGATGGAAACACCATATATTTT